Below, 17 T cell receptor beta chains from the same sample are listed, as sequenced in a study of Graves' ophthalmopathy and Graves' hyperthyroidism. RNA transcripts were the source from which TCR beta CDR3 regions were amplified. In the first round, RT-PCR was carried out with HTBI primers, and a multiplex PCR formed the second round. MiXCR, applied by TCRdb to the multiplex PCR reads, yields one record per CDR3 protein. The data hold some 1.1 million distinct CDR3 sequences, with about 38% observed a single time. Source material: peripheral blood or thyroid tissue (not recorded which). The receptor set was obtained from an adult man with Graves' hyperthyroidism.

This clonotype was counted once. The chain recombines TRBV5-1 with TRBJ2-7; 9 bases are shared with TRBD1. V was clipped by 1 base and J by 6 bases; unmatched bases: 8. There are 15 residues in the CDR3. Germline assignment: CDR1 SGHRS and CDR2 YFSETQ. Here the CDR3 reads CASSLTTGGRTEQYF. The CDR3 nucleotides read TGCGCCAGCAGCTTGACCACAGGGGGCAGGACCGAGCAGTACTTC.

This clonotype was seen a few times. The rearrangement links TRBV6-1 to TRBJ1-1; D may be TRBD1 (5 bases). The CDR3 has 12 residues. The V end was cut by 10 bases, the J end by 11 bases, with 20 bases between. Germline CDR1 and CDR2: MNHNS and SASEGT. CDR3 sequence: CATKPLPGRAFF. CDR3 sequence (DNA): TGTGCCACTAAGCCCCTTCCAGGGAGGGCTTTCTTT.

This clonotype was observed at least ten times. The chain employs TRBV7-3 and TRBJ2-2; D is unresolved. From germline, CDR1 is SGHTA and CDR2 FQGTGA. CDR3 size: 12 residues. Trimming removed 5 bases from V and 7 bases from J, with 8 bases in between. The CDR3 coding sequence is TGTGCCAGCAGCCCCACAATCGGGGAGCTGTTTTTT. Its protein product is CASSPTIGELFF.

Many counts were recorded for this clonotype. J is TRBJ1-1 and V is TRBV19; D call uncertain. The CDR3 has 13 amino acids. V was cut by 3 bases and J by 6 bases, with 11 bases left in between. Germline CDR1 reads LNHDA; CDR2 reads SQIVND (reference sequence). The CDR3: CASSISFGAEAFF. CDR3 in DNA: TGTGCCAGTAGTATTTCGTTCGGCGCTGAAGCTTTCTTT.

The chain links TRBV6-5 to TRBJ1-2, with no clear D. CDR1 is MNHEY, CDR2 SVGAGI, per germline. The CDR3 is 17 amino acids. The V end lost 2 bases, the J end lost 8 bases, and 24 bases lay between the germline ends. The CDR3 region is CASSYQSATRLFGGYTF. The CDR3 coding sequence is TGTGCCAGCAGTTACCAGTCAGCTACCCGTCTATTTGGGGGCTACACCTTC.

This clonotype was seen a handful of times. The genes are TRBV6-1 and TRBJ1-2; TRBD1 might be the D (5 bases). Per the germline V gene, CDR1 is MNHNS and CDR2 is SASEGT. This CDR3 spans 13 amino acids. Trimming shortened V by 6 bases and J by 3 bases, and 11 bases separated the two germline ends. Written as DNA, the CDR3 is TGTGCCAGCAGCGGGAGGGGTCACTATGGCTACACCTTC. The encoded protein is CASSGRGHYGYTF.

This clonotype appeared many times. At one boundary the junction diverges from the germline segment, which might be a read error. V gene TRBV19 combines with J gene TRBJ1-1; 7 bases line up with TRBD1. Looked up from germline, CDR1 is LNHDA and CDR2 is SQIVND (reference sequence). The CDR3 contains 14 residues. CDR3 loop: CASSATGMNTEAFF. The CDR3 DNA follows: TGCGCCAGCAGTGCGACAGGGATGAACACTGAAGCTTTCTTT.

The V and J genes are TRBV10-3 and TRBJ1-1, with a possible D match to TRBD1 (5 bases). This CDR3 has 13 amino acids. Germline V CDR1 and CDR2: ENHRY, SYGVKD. V was pared by 2 bases and J by 2 bases, with 6 bases between. This CDR3 reads CAISEGANTEAFF. In DNA, the CDR3 is TGTGCCATCAGTGAGGGGGCCAACACTGAAGCTTTCTTT.

Notes on this clonotype: A much larger clone lies a single base off, so this may be a read error. The rearrangement uses TRBV20-1 and TRBJ1-2; D is unresolved. Germline-derived CDR1 and CDR2 are DFQATT and SNEGSKA (reference sequence). V was cut by 6 bases and J by 8 bases, with 16 bases left in between. CDR3 length equals 12 residues. The CDR3 here is CSAPSTKGGYTF. The CDR3 DNA reads TGCAGTGCCCCTAGTACTAAAGGGGGCTACACCTTC.

This clonotype was found many times. This rearrangement joins TRBV5-8 to TRBJ1-2; TRBD1 agrees at 8 bases. V dropped 0 bases and J dropped 8; count of bases not matched to a gene: 9. The germline gives CDR1 SGHTS, CDR2 YDEGEE. CDR3 length equals 15 residues. The CDR3 region has the DNA TGTGCCAGCAGCTTGGTTTCCCCAGGGGGCGACGGCTACACCTTC. Its protein product is CASSLVSPGGDGYTF.

This clonotype is a singleton in its sample. The chain carries TRBV4-3 and TRBJ1-1; 7 bases agree with TRBD1. Germline V lookup: CDR1 LGHNA, CDR2 YSLEER. The CDR3 spans 16 residues. Trimming removed 0 bases from V and 3 bases from J; junction bases left unmatched: 7. The CDR3 nucleotides are TGCGCCAGCAGCCAAGACCGGGACAGCCGCGACACTGAAGCTTTCTTT. Protein: CASSQDRDSRDTEAFF.

This clonotype was counted ten times or more. CDR3 region: CASSLVGGKAFF. The CDR3 DNA sequence: TGTGCCAGCAGCTTAGTGGGGGGCAAGGCTTTCTTT. The V gene is TRBV7-2, the J gene TRBJ1-1, with a weak D call TRBD1 (6 bases). With 1 base removed from V and 11 bases from J, the gap between germline ends came to 11 bases. The germline V gene encodes CDR1 SGHTA and CDR2 FQGNSA. This CDR3 spans 12 amino acids.

This chain uses TRBV29-1 with TRBJ2-7; D possibly corresponds to TRBD2 (5 bases). V was trimmed by 1 base and J by 7 bases, leaving 23 bases between them. CDR1 and CDR2 from the germline V gene are SQVTM and ANQGSEA. The CDR3 spans 16 residues. Here the CDR3 reads CSVEVGEASSYNEQYF. CDR3 DNA: TGCAGCGTTGAAGTGGGAGAAGCTAGCTCCTACAATGAGCAGTACTTC.

This clonotype was detected many times. The chain couples TRBV4-1 to TRBJ2-7; D not resolved. Germline-derived CDR1 and CDR2 are MGHRA and YSYEKL. The CDR3 contains 13 residues. Between the trimmed V and J ends, which lost 0 bases and 4 bases, there was a span of 7 bases. In DNA, the CDR3 is TGCGCCAGCAGCCAAGATCTTCAGTACGAGCAGTACTTC. It translates to CASSQDLQYEQYF.

This clonotype was seen more than once but under ten times. The V call is TRBV20-1, the J call TRBJ2-7, with 9 nucleotides matching TRBD2. With V trimmed by 5 bases and J by 7 bases, 15 bases remained unmatched. This CDR3 spans 15 amino acids. The V gene's germline CDR1 is DFQATT and CDR2 SNEGSKA (reference sequence). DNA of the CDR3: TGCAGTGCTGTTAATAGCGGGAGACCTCTAGGGGAGCAGTACTTC. Translated: CSAVNSGRPLGEQYF.

Points on this clonotype: One base away lies a much larger clone, so this may be a sequencing read error. J is TRBJ2-2 and V is TRBV7-9; D remains unclear. This CDR3 region has 15 residues. Per the germline V gene, CDR1 is SEHNR and CDR2 is FQNEAQ (reference sequence). CDR3 sequence reads: CASSFSDGYTRELFF. In DNA, the CDR3 is TGTGCCAGCAGCTTCTCGGATGGGTACACCAGGGAGCTGTTTTTT.

The CDR3 DNA is TGTGCCAGCAGCCTACAGGCAGGGGCGGGCTATGGCTACACCTTC. Its protein is CASSLQAGAGYGYTF. The chain links TRBV7-9 to TRBJ1-2; possible D gene TRBD1, 6 bases. Trimming cost V 5 bases and J 4 bases, with 17 bases left between them. Looked up from germline, CDR1 is SEHNR and CDR2 is FQNEAQ (reference sequence). The CDR3 is 15 amino acids.